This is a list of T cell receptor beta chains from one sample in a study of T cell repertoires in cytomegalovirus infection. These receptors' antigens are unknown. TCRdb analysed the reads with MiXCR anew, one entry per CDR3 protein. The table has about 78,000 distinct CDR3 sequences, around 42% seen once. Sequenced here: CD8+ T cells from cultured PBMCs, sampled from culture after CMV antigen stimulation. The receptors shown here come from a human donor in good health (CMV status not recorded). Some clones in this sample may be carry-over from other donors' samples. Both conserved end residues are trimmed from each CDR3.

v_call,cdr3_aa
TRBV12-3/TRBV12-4,ASSSGGAGYEKLF
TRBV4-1,ASSQAMRGNEKLF
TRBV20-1,SASPPTGGEYEQY
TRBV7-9,ASSLFRTGGTDTQY
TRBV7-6,ASTSESRVLPLSLETQY
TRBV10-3,AISVGAQDTGELF
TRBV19,ASTDRGRNTEAF
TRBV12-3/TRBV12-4,ASSLLAGGGGEQF
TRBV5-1,ASSLDGESSNQPQH
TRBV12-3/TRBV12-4,ASSPDRGRYYGYT
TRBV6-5,ASSPHSGNTIY
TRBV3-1,ASSPNTGLFSTDTQY
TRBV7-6,ASSSTGATFQHEQF
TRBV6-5,ASSYSTTGANVLT
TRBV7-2,ASSLVAGGSDTQY
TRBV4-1,ASSLGGWGNTDTQY
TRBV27,ASSRQGANTEAF
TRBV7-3,ASSLPSRTGSYEQY
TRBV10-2,ASSALGLAGGYEQY
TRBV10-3,AMGTAYNSPLH
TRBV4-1,ASSQEMRAPSQQY
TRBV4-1,ASSYRSGTGKVYNEQF
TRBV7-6,ASSRRPVQRGGNEQF
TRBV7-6,ASSAFGTNTEAF
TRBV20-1,SARRQANTEAF
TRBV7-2,ASSLSLAGGREQY
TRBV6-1,ASSQGGVPVNIQY
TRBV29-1,SAEGAVTYEQY
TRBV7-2,ASSAGPEAF
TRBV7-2,ASSLASRAESTDTQY
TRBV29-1,SVEKAGQGSDGYT
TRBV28,ASSSYRLAGGTQETQY
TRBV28,ASSGTGGGQPQH
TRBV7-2,ASSLKPGSGREQF
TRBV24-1,ATSEHTPGRPRETQY
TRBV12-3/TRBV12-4,ASSFLPGTGFTGELF
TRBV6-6,ASSYTYPIQETQY
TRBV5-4,ASSLGTGHGYT
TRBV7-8,ASSLAGGDEQY
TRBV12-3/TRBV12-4,ASNLGLAGISTDTQY
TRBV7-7,ASSLTGGFADTQY